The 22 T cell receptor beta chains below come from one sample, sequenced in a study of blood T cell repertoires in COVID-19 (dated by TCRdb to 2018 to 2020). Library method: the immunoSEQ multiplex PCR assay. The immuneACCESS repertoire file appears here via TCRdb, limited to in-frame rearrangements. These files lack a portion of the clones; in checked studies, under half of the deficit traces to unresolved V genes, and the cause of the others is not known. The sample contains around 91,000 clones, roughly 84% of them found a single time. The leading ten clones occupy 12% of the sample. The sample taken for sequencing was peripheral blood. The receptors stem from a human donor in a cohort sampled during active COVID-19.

CDR3 sequence: CASGLVGGARYNGYTF. The CDR3 DNA follows: TGTGCTAGTGGTTTGGTGGGGGGGGCGAGATACAATGGCTACACCTTC. The chain is built from TRBV12-5 and TRBJ1-2, with D possibly TRBD1 on 6 matching bases. The CDR3 has 16 residues. Deletions cut 0 bases from V and 6 bases from J, with 17 bases between. Germline loops: CDR1 LGHNT, CDR2 FRNRAP. The full variable domain, completed using reference TRBV12-5 and TRBJ1-2, is DARVTQTPRHKVTEMGQEVTMRCQPILGHNTVFWYRQTMMQGLELLAYFRNRAPLDDSGMPKDRFSAEMPDATLATLKIQPSEPRDSAVYFCASGLVGGARYNGYTFGSGTRLTVV.

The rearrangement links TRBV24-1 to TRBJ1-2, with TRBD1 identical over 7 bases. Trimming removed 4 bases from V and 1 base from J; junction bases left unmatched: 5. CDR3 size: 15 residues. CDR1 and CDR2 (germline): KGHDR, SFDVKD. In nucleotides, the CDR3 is TGTGCCACCAGTGACCGACAGGGTGTTAACTATGGCTACACCTTC. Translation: CATSDRQGVNYGYTF.

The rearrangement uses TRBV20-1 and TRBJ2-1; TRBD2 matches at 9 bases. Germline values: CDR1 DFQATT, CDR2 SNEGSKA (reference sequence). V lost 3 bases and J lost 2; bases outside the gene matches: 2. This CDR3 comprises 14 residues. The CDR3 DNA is TGCAGTGCTAGTAGCGGGGGAGCCTACAATGAGCAGTTCTTC. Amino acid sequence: CSASSGGAYNEQFF.

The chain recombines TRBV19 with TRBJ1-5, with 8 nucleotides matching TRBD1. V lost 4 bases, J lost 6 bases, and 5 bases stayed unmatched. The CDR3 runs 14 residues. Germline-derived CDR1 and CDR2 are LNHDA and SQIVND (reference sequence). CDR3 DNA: TGTGCCAGTAGTACCCAGGGGGCAGGTCAGCCCCAGCATTTT. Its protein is CASSTQGAGQPQHF.

The CDR3 nucleotides read TGCGCCAGCAGCCAAGATACAGCAGGCTACAATGAGCAGTTCTTC. This codes for CASSQDTAGYNEQFF. The chain carries TRBV4-3 and TRBJ2-1; D not certain. In germline, CDR1 is LGHNA, CDR2 YSLEER. The CDR3 length is 15 residues. With 0 bases removed from V and 3 bases from J, the gap between germline ends came to 9 bases.

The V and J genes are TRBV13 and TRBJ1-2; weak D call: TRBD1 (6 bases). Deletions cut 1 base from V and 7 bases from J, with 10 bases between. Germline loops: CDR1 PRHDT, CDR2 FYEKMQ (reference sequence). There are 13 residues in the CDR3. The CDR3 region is CASSLVRGSGYTF. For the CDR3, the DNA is TGTGCCAGCAGCTTAGTCAGGGGCAGTGGCTACACCTTC.

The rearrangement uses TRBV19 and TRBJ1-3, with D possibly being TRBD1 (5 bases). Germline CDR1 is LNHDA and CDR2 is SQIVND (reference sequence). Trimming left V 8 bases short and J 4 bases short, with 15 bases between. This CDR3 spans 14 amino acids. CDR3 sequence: CASSQGGSGNTIYF. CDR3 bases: TGTGCCAGTTCGCAGGGAGGCTCAGGAAACACCATATATTTT.

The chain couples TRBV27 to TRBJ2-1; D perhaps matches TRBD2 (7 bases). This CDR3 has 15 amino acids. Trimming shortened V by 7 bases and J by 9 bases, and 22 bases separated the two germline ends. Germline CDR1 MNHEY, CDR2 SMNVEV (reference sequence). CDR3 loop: CASNLWGGQAGEQFF. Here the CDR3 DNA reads TGTGCCAGCAACCTTTGGGGGGGGCAGGCTGGTGAGCAGTTCTTC.

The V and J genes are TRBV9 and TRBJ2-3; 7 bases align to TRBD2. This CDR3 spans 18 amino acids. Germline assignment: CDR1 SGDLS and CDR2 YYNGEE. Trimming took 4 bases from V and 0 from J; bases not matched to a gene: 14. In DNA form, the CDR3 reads TGTGCCAGCAGCCCCGGGGTTGGGGGGGGATCTAGCACAGATACGCAGTATTTT. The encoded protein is CASSPGVGGGSSTDTQYF.

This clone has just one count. The CDR3, as DNA: TGTGCCAGCAGCTCCGGACTCACAGATACGCAGTATTTT. Translated, it gives CASSSGLTDTQYF. The chain uses TRBV9 and TRBJ2-3; D is possibly TRBD2 (5 bases). This CDR3 has 13 amino acids. Trimming removed 4 bases from V and 2 bases from J, with 8 bases in between. Germline V CDR1 and CDR2: SGDLS, YYNGEE.

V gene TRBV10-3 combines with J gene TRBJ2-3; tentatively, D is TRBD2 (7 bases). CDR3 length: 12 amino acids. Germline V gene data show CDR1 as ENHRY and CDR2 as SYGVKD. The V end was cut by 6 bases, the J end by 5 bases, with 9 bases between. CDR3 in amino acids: CAIRGGGDTQYF. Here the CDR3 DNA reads TGTGCCATCAGGGGAGGGGGAGATACGCAGTATTTT.

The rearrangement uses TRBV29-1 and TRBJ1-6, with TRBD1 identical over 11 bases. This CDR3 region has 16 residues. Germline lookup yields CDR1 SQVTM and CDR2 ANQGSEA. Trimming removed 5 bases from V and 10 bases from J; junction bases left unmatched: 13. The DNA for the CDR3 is TGCAGCGTTAGAAGCGGGGTAGGGACAGGGGGGTCACCCCTCCACTTT. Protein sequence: CSVRSGVGTGGSPLHF. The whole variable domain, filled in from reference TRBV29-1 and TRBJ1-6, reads SAVISQKPSRDICQRGTSLTIQCQVDSQVTMMFWYRQQPGQSLTLIATANQGSEATYESGFVIDKFPISRPNLTFSTLTVSNMSPEDSSIYLCSVRSGVGTGGSPLHFGNGTRLTVT.

The CDR3 is CASRPQGSPYEQYF. The CDR3 DNA is TGTGCCAGCCGCCCCCAGGGCTCACCCTACGAGCAGTACTTC. V is TRBV28 and J is TRBJ2-7; D is perhaps TRBD1 (5 bases). The CDR3 runs 14 residues. Trimming pared 8 bases from V and 2 bases from J, leaving 16 bases between. Germline CDR1 is MDHEN and CDR2 is SYDVKM.

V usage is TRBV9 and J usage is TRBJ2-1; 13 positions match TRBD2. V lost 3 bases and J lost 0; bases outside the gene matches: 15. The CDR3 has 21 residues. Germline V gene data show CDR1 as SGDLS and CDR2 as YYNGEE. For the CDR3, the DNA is TGTGCCAGCAGCGCGCCGCGGACTAGCGGGGGACAACAGAGCTCCTACAATGAGCAGTTCTTC. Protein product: CASSAPRTSGGQQSSYNEQFF.

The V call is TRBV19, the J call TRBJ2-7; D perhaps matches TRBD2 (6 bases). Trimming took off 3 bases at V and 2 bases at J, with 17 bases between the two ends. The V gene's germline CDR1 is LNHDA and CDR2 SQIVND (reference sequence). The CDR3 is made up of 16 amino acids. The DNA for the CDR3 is TGTGCCAGTAGTATGGAGGGACGGGCAGTTCCCTACGAGCAGTACTTC. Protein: CASSMEGRAVPYEQYF.

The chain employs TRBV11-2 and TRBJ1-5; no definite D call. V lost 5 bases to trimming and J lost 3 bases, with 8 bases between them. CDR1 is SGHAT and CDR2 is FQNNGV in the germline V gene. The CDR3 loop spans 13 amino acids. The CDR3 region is CASSIGVNQPQHF. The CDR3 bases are TGTGCCAGCAGCATCGGGGTCAATCAGCCCCAGCATTTT.

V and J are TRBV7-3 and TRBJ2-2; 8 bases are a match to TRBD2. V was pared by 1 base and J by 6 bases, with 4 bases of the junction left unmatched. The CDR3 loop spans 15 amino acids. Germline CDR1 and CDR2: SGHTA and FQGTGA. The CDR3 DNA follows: TGTGCCAGCAGCTTAAGAGGGACTAGGGCCGGGGAGCTGTTTTTT. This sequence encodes CASSLRGTRAGELFF.

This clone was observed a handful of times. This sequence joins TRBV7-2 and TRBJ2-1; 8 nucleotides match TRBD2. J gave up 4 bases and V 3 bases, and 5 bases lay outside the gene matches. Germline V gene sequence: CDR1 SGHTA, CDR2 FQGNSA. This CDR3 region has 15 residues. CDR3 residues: CASSFQSSGYNEQFF. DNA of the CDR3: TGTGCCAGCAGCTTTCAATCTAGCGGGTACAATGAGCAGTTCTTC.

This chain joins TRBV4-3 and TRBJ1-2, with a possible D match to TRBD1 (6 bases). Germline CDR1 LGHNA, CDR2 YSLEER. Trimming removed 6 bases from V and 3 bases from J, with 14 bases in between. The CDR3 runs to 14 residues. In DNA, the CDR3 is TGCGCCAGCAGTCCTACAGGGAACTACTATGGCTACACCTTC. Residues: CASSPTGNYYGYTF.

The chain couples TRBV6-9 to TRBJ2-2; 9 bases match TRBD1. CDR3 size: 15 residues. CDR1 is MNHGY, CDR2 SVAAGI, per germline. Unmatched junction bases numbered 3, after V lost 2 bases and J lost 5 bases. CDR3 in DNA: TGTGCCAGCAGTTATGGGACAGGGAAAACCGGGGAGCTGTTTTTT. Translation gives CASSYGTGKTGELFF.

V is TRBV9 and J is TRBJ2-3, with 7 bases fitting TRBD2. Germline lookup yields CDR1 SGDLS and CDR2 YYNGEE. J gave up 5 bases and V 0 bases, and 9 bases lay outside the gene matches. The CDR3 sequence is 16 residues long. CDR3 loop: CASSVGGRALGDTQYF. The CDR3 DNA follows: TGTGCCAGCAGCGTAGGTGGGAGGGCCCTCGGAGATACGCAGTATTTT.

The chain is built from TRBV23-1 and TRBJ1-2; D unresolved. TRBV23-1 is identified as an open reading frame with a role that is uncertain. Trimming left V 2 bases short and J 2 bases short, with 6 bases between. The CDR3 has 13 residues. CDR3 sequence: CASSQRGNYGYTF. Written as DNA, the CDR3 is TGCGCCAGCAGTCAAAGAGGCAACTATGGCTACACCTTC.